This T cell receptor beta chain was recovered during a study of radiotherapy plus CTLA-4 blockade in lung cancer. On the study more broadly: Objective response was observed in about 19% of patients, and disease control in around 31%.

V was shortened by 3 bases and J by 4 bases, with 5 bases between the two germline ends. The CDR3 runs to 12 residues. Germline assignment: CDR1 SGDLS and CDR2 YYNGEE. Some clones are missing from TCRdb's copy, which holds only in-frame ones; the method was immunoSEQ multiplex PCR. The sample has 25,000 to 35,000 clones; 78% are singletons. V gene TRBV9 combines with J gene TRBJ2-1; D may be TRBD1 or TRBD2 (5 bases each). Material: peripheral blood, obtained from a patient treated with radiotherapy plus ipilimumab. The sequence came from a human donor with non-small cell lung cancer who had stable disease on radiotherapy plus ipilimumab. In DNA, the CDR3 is TGTGCCAGCAGCGGGGGGTACAATGAGCAGTTCTTC. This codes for CASSGGYNEQFF. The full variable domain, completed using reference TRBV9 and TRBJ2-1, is DSGVTQTPKHLITATGQRVTLRCSPRSGDLSVYWYQQSLDQGLQFLIQYYNGEERAKGNILERFSAQQFPDLHSELNLSSLELGDSALYFCASSGGYNEQFFGPGTRLTVL.